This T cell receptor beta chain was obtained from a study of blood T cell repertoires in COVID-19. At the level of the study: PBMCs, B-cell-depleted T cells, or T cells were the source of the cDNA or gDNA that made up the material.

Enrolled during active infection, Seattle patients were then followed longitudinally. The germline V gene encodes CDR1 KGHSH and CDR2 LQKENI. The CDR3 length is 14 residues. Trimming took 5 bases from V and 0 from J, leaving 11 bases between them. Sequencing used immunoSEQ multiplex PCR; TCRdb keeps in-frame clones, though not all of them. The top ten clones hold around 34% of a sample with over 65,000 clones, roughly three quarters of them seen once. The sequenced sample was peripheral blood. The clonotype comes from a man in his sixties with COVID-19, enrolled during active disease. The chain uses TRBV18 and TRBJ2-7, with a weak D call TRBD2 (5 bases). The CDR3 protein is CASSETGISYEQYF. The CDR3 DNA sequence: TGTGCCAGCTCAGAAACCGGGATCTCCTACGAGCAGTACTTC.